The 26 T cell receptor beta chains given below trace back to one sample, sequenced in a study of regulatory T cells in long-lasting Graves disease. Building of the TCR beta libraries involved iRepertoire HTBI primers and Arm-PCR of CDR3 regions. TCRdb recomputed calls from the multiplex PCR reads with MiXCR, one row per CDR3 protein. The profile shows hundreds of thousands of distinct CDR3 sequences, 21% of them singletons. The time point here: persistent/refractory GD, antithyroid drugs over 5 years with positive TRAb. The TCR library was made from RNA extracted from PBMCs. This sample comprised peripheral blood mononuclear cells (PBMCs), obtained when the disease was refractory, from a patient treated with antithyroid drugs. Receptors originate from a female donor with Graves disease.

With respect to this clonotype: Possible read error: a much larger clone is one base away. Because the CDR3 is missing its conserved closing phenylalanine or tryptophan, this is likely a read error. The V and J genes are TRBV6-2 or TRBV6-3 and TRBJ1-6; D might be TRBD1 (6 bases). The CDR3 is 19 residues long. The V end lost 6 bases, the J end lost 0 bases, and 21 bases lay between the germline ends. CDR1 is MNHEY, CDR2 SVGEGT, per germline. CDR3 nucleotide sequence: TGTGCCAGCAGCCTCGGACAGAGAGGACTAAGCTCCTATAATTCACCCCTCCACTCT. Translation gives CASSLGQRGLSSYNSPLHS.

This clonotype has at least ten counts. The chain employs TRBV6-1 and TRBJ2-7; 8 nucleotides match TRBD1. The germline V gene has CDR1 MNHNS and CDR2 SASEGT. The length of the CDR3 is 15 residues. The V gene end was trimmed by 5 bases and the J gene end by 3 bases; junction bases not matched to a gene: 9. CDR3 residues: CASSHQDRGDYEQYF. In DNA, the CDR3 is TGTGCCAGCAGTCACCAAGACAGGGGAGACTACGAGCAGTACTTC.

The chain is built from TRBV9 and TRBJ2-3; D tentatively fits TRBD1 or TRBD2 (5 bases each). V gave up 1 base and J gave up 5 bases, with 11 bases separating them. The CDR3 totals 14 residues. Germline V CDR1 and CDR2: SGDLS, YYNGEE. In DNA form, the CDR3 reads TGTGCCAGCAGCGTAAGTGGGGGTCGAGATACGCAGTATTTT. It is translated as CASSVSGGRDTQYF.

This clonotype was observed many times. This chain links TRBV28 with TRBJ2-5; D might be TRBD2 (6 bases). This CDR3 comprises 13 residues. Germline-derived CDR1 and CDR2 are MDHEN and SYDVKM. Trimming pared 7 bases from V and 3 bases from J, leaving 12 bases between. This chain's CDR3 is CASTGRGEETQYF. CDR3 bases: TGTGCCAGCACCGGGAGAGGTGAAGAGACCCAGTACTTC.

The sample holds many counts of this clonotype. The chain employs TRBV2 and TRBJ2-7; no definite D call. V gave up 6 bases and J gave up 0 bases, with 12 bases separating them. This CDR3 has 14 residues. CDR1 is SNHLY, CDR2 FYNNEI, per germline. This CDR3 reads CASRLTVTSYEQYF. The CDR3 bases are TGTGCCAGCAGATTGACGGTAACCTCCTACGAGCAGTACTTC.

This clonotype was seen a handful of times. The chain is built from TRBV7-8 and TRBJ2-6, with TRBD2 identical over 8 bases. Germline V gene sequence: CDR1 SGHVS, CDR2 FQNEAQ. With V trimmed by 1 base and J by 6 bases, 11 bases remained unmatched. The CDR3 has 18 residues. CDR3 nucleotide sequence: TGTGCCAGCAGCTTAGTAGGGGCTAGCGGGCCGTCGGCCAACGTCCTGACTTTC. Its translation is CASSLVGASGPSANVLTF.

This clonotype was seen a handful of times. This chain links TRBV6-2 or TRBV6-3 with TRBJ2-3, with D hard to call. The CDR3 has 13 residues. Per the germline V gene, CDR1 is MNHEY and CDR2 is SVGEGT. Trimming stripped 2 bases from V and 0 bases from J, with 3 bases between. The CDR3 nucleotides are TGTGCCAGCAGTTACGACAGCACAGATACGCAGTATTTT. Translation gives CASSYDSTDTQYF.

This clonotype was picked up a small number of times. The CDR3: CASTQTSGRAGGGELFF. The CDR3 nucleotides read TGTGCCAGCACCCAGACTAGCGGGAGGGCCGGTGGCGGGGAGCTGTTTTTT. The rearrangement joins TRBV6-2 or TRBV6-3 to TRBJ2-2; the match to TRBD2 covers 14 bases. V lost 7 bases to trimming and J lost 7 bases; unmatched junction nucleotides: 11. The germline gives CDR1 MNHEY, CDR2 SVGEGT. The CDR3 totals 17 residues.

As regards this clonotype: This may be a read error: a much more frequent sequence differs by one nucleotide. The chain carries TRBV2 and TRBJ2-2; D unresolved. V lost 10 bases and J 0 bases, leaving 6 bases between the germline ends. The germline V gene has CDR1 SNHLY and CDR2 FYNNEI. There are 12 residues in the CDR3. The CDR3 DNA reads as TGTGCCACCGGCACGAACACCGGGGAGCTGTTTTTT. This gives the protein CATGTNTGELFF.

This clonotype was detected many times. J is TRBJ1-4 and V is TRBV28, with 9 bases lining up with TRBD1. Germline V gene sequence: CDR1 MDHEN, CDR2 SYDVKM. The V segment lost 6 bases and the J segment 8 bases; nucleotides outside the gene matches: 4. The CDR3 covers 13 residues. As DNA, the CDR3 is TGTGCCAGCAGAGGGACAGGGTGGGAAAAACTGTTTTTT. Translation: CASRGTGWEKLFF.

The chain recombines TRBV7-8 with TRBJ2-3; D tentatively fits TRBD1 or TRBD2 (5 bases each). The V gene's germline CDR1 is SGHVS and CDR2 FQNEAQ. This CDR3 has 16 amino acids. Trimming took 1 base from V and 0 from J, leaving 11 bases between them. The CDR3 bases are TGTGCCAGCAGCTTAGAGGGAGCAGGGAGCACAGATACGCAGTATTTT. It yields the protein CASSLEGAGSTDTQYF. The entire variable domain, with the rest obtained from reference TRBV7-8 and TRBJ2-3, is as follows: GAGVSQSPRYKVAKRGQDVALRCDPISGHVSLFWYQQALGQGPEFLTYFQNEAQLDKSGLPSDRFFAERPEGSVSTLKIQRTQQEDSAVYLCASSLEGAGSTDTQYFGPGTRLTVL.

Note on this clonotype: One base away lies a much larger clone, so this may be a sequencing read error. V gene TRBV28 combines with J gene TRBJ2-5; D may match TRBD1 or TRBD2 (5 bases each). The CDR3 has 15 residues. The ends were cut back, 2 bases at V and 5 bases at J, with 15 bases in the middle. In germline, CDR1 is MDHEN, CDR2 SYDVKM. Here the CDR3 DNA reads TGTGCCAGCAGTTTAGTGGCAAGGGGACGGGAGACCCAGTACTTC. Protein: CASSLVARGRETQYF.

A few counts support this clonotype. The CDR3 coding sequence is TGTGCCAGCAGCTTGTTGAGCAATTCCTCACCCCTCCACTTT. It codes for CASSLLSNSSPLHF. This chain connects TRBV5-8 to TRBJ1-6; D gene ambiguous. Germline assignment: CDR1 SGHTS and CDR2 YDEGEE. The CDR3 contains 14 residues. V lost 1 base and J lost 10, with 12 bases in between.

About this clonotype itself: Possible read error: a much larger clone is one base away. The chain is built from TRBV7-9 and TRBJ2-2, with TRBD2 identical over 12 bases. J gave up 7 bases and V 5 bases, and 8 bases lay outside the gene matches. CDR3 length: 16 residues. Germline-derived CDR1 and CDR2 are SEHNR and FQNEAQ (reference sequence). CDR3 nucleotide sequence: TGTGCCAGCAGCACAACTAGCGGGAGGATGGTCGGGGAGCTGTTTTTT. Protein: CASSTTSGRMVGELFF.

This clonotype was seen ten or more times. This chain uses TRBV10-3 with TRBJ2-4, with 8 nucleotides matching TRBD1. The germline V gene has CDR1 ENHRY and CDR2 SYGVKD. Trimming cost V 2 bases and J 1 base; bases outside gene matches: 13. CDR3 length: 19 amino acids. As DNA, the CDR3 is TGTGCCATCAGTGAGGAGCCCCGGGACAGGAGCTGGGCCAAAAACATTCAGTACTTC. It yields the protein CAISEEPRDRSWAKNIQYF.

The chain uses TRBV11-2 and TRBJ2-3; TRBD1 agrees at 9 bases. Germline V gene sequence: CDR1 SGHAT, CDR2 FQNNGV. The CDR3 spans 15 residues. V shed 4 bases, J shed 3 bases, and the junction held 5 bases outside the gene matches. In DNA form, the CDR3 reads TGTGCCAGCAGCTCCAGGACAGGGGATACAGATACGCAGTATTTT. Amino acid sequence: CASSSRTGDTDTQYF.

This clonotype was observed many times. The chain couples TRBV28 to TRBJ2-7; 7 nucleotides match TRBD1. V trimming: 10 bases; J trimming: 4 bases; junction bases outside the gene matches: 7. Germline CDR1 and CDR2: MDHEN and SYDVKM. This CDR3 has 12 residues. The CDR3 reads CATNLRGYEQYF. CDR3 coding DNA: TGTGCCACCAACCTCAGGGGGTACGAGCAGTACTTC.

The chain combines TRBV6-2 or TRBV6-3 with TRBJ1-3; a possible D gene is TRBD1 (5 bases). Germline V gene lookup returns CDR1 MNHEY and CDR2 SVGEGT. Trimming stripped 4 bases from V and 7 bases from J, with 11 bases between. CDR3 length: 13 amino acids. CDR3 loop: CASSLEGQNTIYF. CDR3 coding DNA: TGTGCCAGCAGTTTGGAGGGGCAGAACACCATATATTTT.

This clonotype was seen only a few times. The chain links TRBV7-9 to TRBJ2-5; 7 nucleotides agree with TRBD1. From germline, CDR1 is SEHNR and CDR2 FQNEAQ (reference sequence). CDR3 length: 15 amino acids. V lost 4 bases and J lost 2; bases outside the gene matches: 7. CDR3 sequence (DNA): TGTGCCAGCAGCTCACTACAGGGGCGACAAGAGACCCAGTACTTC. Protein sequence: CASSSLQGRQETQYF.

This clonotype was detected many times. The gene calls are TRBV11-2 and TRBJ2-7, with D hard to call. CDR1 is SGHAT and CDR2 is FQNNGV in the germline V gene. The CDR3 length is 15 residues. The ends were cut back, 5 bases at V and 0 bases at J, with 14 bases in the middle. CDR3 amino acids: CASSLGNTGSYEQYF. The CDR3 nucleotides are TGTGCCAGCAGCCTCGGAAATACGGGCTCCTACGAGCAGTACTTC.

The CDR3 DNA is TGCAGTGCTAGAGATTCCGGGACCCAGCATTTT. This sequence encodes CSARDSGTQHF. V and J are TRBV20-1 and TRBJ1-5; no definite D call. Germline CDR1 DFQATT, CDR2 SNEGSKA (reference sequence). V dropped 0 bases and J dropped 11 bases, with 8 bases sitting between them. CDR3 size: 11 residues.

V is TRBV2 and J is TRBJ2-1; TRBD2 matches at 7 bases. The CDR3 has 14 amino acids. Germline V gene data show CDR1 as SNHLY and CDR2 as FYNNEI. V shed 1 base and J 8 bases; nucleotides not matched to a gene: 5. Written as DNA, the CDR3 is TGTGCCAGCAGTGAAGAGGGAGGGCCTCATGAGCAGTTCTTC. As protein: CASSEEGGPHEQFF.

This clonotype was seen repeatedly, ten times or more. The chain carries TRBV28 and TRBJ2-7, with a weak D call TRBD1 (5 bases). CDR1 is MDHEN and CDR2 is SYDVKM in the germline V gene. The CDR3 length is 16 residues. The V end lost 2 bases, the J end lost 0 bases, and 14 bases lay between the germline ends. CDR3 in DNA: TGTGCCAGCAGTTTAAAGCCCCGACAGCCCTCCTACGAGCAGTACTTC. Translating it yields CASSLKPRQPSYEQYF.

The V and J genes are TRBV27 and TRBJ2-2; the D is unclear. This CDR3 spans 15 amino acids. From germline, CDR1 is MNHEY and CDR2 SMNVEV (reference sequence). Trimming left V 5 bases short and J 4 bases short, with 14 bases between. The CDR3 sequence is CASSPRVGTTGELFF. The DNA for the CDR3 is TGTGCCAGCAGTCCCCGGGTCGGAACCACCGGGGAGCTGTTTTTT.

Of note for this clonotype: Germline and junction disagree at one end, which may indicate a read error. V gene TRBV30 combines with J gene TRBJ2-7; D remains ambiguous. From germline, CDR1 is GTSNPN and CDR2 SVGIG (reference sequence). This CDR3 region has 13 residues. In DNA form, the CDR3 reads TGTGCCTGGGGTGTAGACGCTTCCTACGAGCAGTACTTC. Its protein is CAWGVDASYEQYF.

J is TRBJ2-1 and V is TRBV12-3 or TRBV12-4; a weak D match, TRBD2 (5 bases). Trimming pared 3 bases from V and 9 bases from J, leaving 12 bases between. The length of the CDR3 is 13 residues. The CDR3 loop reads CASSFVPGLEQFF. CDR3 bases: TGTGCCAGCAGTTTTGTCCCCGGACTTGAGCAGTTCTTC.